This T cell receptor (beta chain) was sequenced in a study of early T cells in non-severe SARS-CoV-2 infection. Overall study: Whole-blood bulk RNA, unsorted, was sequenced, and chains were unpaired. General study points: In VDJdb matching, anti-spike CD8 responses were favored while private and CD4 specificities went missing.

Unique molecular identifier tags were affixed to discrete cDNA molecules. TCRdb ran MiXCR on the 5' RACE reads and lists one entry per CDR3 protein. The repertoire includes about 110,000 distinct CDR3 sequences, around 10% of them detected once, and around 3.2% sits in the top ten. This clonotype was detected ten times or more. Its antigen remains unidentified. CDR3 length: 14 residues. CDR1 and CDR2 from the germline V gene are KGHSH and LQKENI. V was cut by 1 base and J by 6 bases, with 12 bases left in between. This chain uses TRBV18 with TRBJ1-2; D unresolved. Material for sequencing was whole blood. The clonotype originates from an adult who was a healthcare worker with PCR-confirmed SARS-CoV-2 infection or an uninfected control (not recorded which). The CDR3 DNA reads as TGTGCCAGCTCACCACAAACCGGGGTTAATGGCTACACCTTC. Translation: CASSPQTGVNGYTF. Supplemented by reference TRBV18 and TRBJ1-2, the full variable domain reads NAGVMQNPRHLVRRRGQEARLRCSPMKGHSHVYWYRQLPEEGLKFMVYLQKENIIDESGMPKERFSAEFPKEGPSILRIQQVVRGDSAAYFCASSPQTGVNGYTFGSGTRLTVV.